The T cell receptor (beta chain) described here comes from a study of blood T cells in healthy people across ages (dated by TCRdb to the mid-2010s). Regarding the complete study: Template switching captured roughly one uniquely barcoded TCR beta cDNA molecule per two T cells in model experiments. Using deep sequencing normalized with unique cDNA molecular identifiers, the study measured how TCR beta repertoire diversity changes with age. Four age groups were formed from the donors: young (average 16 years), middle-aged (just under 40), aged (about 62) and long-lived (roughly 88). To avoid experimental bias, donors of different ages were distributed randomly across sequencing lanes. For two donors (one aged 18 to 30 and one aged 80 or older), the study analyzed two additional independent replicas of 1 million unique cDNA reads from the same blood draw.

As regards this clonotype: Its antigen specificity is not known. No base quality values were provided; no much bigger clone lies one nucleotide off.

Library preparation employed 5' RACE. Sequencing was carried out with an Illumina HiSeq 2500. A second PCR of about 6 to 11 cycles was run with a J-beta primer mix and a sample-barcoded 5' primer. A unique molecular identifier was introduced onto each TCR beta cDNA molecule by a template-switch 5' adaptor carrying 12 random nucleotides. Each sample yielded at least 3 million CDR3-containing paired-end reads. The Mint cDNA synthesis kit, primed by a TRBC-specific oligonucleotide, was used to synthesize first-strand cDNA from all RNA. Following uracil-DNA glycosylase treatment, all cDNA underwent a first 18-cycle PCR with the universal primers M1SS and BC2_uni_R. The authors processed their data as follows. Each sample was normalized by randomly selecting 1 million high-quality reads, each carrying a distinct molecular identifier. Reads with shared molecular identifiers were discarded instead of being binned into consensus sequences. MiTCR, with a Q25 quality threshold and the strictest error-elimination algorithm, was used for CDR3 identification, clonotype clustering and error correction. Lower-bound total TCR beta diversity was estimated with a nonparametric unseen species model using Euler transformation. TCRdb ran its own pipeline on the public reads, namely fastp trimming at Q25 and MiXCR clone calling, and kept in-frame beta chains. Entries that share a CDR3 protein sequence are merged under the most common genes and DNA. In this record, the V and J calls reflect TCRdb's handling and not the investigators' own analysis. The sample yields over 700,000 distinct CDR3 sequences; approximately 53% were counted once. The ten largest clones capture approximately 41% of the sample.

Measured from the cysteine to the phenylalanine, the CDR3 is 17 residues long. The read is trimmed to its CDR3 DNA, 51 bases read in frame from base 1. Looking up the germline V gene yields CDR1 MNHEY and CDR2 SVGEGT. Results the study describes overall, beyond this receptor: Compared with the aged group, more naive CD4+ T cells, fewer expanded clones and increased TCR diversity were shown by the long-lived group, suggesting age selection. Since profiling was done on bulk unsorted PBMCs, naive and antigen-experienced compartments could not be conclusively compared. Estimates of total diversity based on one million sequenced T cells were considered lower bounds and underestimates. Because the CMV infection status of the donors was unknown, age-related changes in expanded clonotypes may potentially have been confounded. Observed TCR beta diversity per million T cells fell roughly linearly with age, and a significant reduction was already apparent by age approximately 40. Observed TCR beta diversity correlated strongly with the percentage of naive T cells measured by flow cytometry.

The donors were some 36 Caucasian individuals from Russia, aged roughly 6 to 100 years, who were systemically healthy. Each donor gave 8 to 10 milliliters of peripheral blood, drawn into EDTA-treated Vacutainer tubes. Ficoll-Paque density-gradient centrifugation was used to isolate PBMCs, with at least 6 million per sample. Total RNA, at least 5 micrograms per sample, was extracted from PBMCs with Trizol reagent. Naive CD45RAhigh/CD27high T cell percentages were measured by flow cytometry on a PBMC aliquot from every donor. The chain joins TRBV6-2 or TRBV6-3 to TRBJ2-5; 7 bases in between match TRBD1. The receptor was derived from a man older than 75 in good health. The sample taken for sequencing was blood. The CDR3 here reads CAGSSLLQGRGQETQYF. The nucleotide sequence is TGTGCTGGCAGTTCCCTACTACAGGGGAGAGGGCAAGAGACCCAGTACTTC.